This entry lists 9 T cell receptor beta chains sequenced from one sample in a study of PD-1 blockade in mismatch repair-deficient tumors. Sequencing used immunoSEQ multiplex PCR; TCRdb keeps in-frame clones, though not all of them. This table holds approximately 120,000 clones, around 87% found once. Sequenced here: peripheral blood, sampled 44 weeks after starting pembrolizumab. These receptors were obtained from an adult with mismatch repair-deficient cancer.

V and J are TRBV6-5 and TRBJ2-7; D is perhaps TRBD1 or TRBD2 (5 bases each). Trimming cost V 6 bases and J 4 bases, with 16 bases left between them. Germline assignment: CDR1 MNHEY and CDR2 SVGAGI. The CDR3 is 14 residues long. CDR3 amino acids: CASSRLGTQYEQYF. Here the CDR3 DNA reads TGTGCCAGCAGCCGCCTGGGGACCCAATACGAGCAGTACTTC.

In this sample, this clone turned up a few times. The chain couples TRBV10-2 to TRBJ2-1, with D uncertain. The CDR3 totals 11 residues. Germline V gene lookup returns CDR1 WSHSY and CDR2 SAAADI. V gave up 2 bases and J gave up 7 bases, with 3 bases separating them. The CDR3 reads CASSEVNEQFF. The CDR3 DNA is TGCGCCAGCAGTGAGGTGAATGAGCAGTTCTTC.

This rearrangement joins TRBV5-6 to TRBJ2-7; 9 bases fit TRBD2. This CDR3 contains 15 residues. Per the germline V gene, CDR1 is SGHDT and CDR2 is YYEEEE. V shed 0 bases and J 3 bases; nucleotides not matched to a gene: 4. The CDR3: CASSLEWTSVYEQYF. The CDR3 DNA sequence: TGTGCCAGCAGCTTGGAGTGGACTAGCGTCTACGAGCAGTACTTC.

This chain's CDR3 is CASSLYRFRGNQPQHF. In DNA form, the CDR3 reads TGTGCCAGCAGCTTGTATCGCTTTAGGGGCAATCAGCCCCAGCATTTT. This chain connects TRBV7-8 to TRBJ1-5; D not resolved. The CDR3 is made up of 16 amino acids. Germline CDR1 SGHVS, CDR2 FQNEAQ. The V and J ends lost 3 bases and 2 bases respectively, with 14 bases between them.

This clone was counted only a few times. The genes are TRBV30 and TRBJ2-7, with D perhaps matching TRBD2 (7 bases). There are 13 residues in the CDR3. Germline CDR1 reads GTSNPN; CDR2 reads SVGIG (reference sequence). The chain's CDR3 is CAHRPGGQYEQYF. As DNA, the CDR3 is TGTGCACACAGACCCGGGGGGCAGTACGAGCAGTACTTC.

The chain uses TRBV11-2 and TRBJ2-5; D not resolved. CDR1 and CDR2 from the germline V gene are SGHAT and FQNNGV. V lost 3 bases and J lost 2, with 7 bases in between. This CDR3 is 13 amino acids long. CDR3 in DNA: TGTGCCAGCAGCTTGATCAGACAAGAGACCCAGTACTTC. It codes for CASSLIRQETQYF.

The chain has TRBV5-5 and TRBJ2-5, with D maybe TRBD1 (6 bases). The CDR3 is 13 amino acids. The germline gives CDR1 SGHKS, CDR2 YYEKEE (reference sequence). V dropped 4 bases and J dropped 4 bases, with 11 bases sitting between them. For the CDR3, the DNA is TGTGCCAGCAGCCTCAGGGGTCTAGAGACCCAGTACTTC. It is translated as CASSLRGLETQYF.

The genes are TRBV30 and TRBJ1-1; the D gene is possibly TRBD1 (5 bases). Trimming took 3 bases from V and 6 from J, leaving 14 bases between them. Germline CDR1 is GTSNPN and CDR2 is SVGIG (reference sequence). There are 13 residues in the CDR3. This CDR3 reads CAWSRGTGAEAFF. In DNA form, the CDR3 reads TGTGCCTGGAGCCGAGGGACGGGCGCTGAAGCTTTCTTT.

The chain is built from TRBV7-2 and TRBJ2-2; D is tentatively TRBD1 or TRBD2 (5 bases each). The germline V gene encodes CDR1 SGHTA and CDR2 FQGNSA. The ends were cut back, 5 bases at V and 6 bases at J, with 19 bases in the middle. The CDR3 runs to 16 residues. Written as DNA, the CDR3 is TGTGCCAGCAGCCCCTCCCGGGACCGTACAGCCGGGGAGCTGTTTTTT. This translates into CASSPSRDRTAGELFF.